The source of this T cell receptor beta chain is a study of tumor-infiltrating lymphocytes in primary liver carcinoma. J gave up 4 bases and V 4 bases, and 8 bases lay outside the gene matches. The CDR3 is 15 amino acids. CDR1 and CDR2 from the germline V gene are SGHDT and YYEEEE. A constant-region primer primed TCR beta cDNA synthesis from 400 to 550 ng of total RNA. Three nested multiplex PCR rounds of slightly modified ARM-PCR generated TCR beta libraries. TRBV1-TRBV30 forward and Cbeta reverse primers drove the first two roughly 10-cycle rounds. Each CDR3 protein is one row after TCRdb ran MiXCR on the multiplex PCR reads. The repertoire includes 100,000 to 150,000 distinct CDR3 sequences, approximately 64% of them detected once, and about 8% sits in the top ten. Of note for this clonotype: Its target is not known. A read error may explain this, as a much larger clone is one base away.

Both RNA and DNA were isolated together from 20-30 mg of bulk tissue that had not been sorted. Cases comprised patients with primary liver carcinoma who received surgical resection. Separate regions, five per tumor, were sampled. Without exception, tumor samples held over 85% viable tumor cells. Study results and limitations: No more than about 8-24% of top clones could be seen in all five tumor regions.

The chain joins TRBV5-6 to TRBJ2-5; 9 bases fit TRBD1. The sequence derives from a woman aged 55 to 70 with primary liver carcinoma and hepatitis B virus infection. Material: liver tumor tissue from sampling region 3. This sample's subset: tumor region T3, left-lateral pole. The CDR3 reads CASSGSGTGRETQYF. As DNA, the CDR3 is TGTGCCAGCAGCGGATCCGGGACAGGGAGAGAGACCCAGTACTTC.